This TCR beta chain stems from a study of blood T cell repertoires in COVID-19. The count of this clone is one. Sequencing used immunoSEQ multiplex PCR; TCRdb keeps in-frame clones, though not all of them. This table has 180,000 or so clones, roughly 81% appearing once. Germline assignment: CDR1 LNHDA and CDR2 SQIVND (reference sequence). The V gene lost 5 bases and the J gene lost 2 bases, with 9 bases spanning the gap. CDR3 length equals 13 residues. Input material: peripheral blood. This receptor was identified in a woman older than 75 with COVID-19, enrolled during active disease. The genes are TRBV19 and TRBJ1-1, with D perhaps matching TRBD1 (6 bases). The chain's CDR3 is CASSLTGNTEAFF. The CDR3 DNA reads as TGTGCCAGTAGTCTGACAGGAAACACTGAAGCTTTCTTT.